A single sample gave rise to the 27 T cell receptor beta chains below, sequenced in a study of cytotoxic CD8 clonotypes in ibrutinib-treated CLL. The protocol was immunoSEQ multiplex PCR, while the TCRdb copy is restricted to in-frame clones and leaves out a portion. This sample has hundreds of thousands of clones; 67% occur once, and the top ten carry around 6.5%. Sample: PBMCs, taken after 36 months of ibrutinib treatment. These TCRs come from a human donor with chronic lymphocytic leukemia.

The CDR3 coding sequence is TGTGCCAGCAGCCTAACTACTAGCGGGAGGAGTACAGATACGCAGTATTTT. It is translated as CASSLTTSGRSTDTQYF. The rearrangement uses TRBV9 and TRBJ2-3; 12 bases match TRBD2. CDR3 length equals 17 residues. Germline-derived CDR1 and CDR2 are SGDLS and YYNGEE. The V gene end was trimmed by 4 bases and the J gene end by 3 bases; junction bases not matched to a gene: 9.

This clone was seen more than once but under ten times. The genes are TRBV18 and TRBJ2-7; 10 bases are shared with TRBD1. J lost 3 bases, V lost 3 bases, and 5 bases had no gene match. The germline V gene has CDR1 KGHSH and CDR2 LQKENI. This CDR3 contains 15 residues. This CDR3 reads CASSPAGQGYYEQYF. Written as DNA, the CDR3 is TGTGCCAGCTCACCTGCGGGACAGGGGTACTACGAGCAGTACTTC.

CDR3 region: CASRRGGGAGYGYTF. The CDR3 DNA is TGTGCCAGCAGACGGGGAGGGGGGGCGGGCTATGGCTACACCTTC. V usage is TRBV6-5 and J usage is TRBJ1-2, with a weak D call TRBD1 (6 bases). This CDR3 has 15 amino acids. V lost 6 bases and J lost 4, with 18 bases in between. In germline, CDR1 is MNHEY, CDR2 SVGAGI.

This clone was seen more than once but under ten times. The chain couples TRBV19 to TRBJ1-2, with D hard to call. Germline V gene lookup returns CDR1 LNHDA and CDR2 SQIVND (reference sequence). Deletions cut 6 bases from V and 0 bases from J, with 5 bases between. The CDR3 contains 12 residues. The DNA for the CDR3 is TGTGCCAGTAGCGGAGCTAACTATGGCTACACCTTC. It codes for CASSGANYGYTF.

The V call is TRBV6-5, the J call TRBJ2-1, with D possibly being TRBD1 (5 bases). CDR1 and CDR2 (germline): MNHEY, SVGAGI. V lost 0 bases and J 6 bases, leaving 9 bases between the germline ends. The CDR3 contains 14 residues. The CDR3 is CASSYSPGSNEQFF. As DNA, the CDR3 is TGTGCCAGCAGTTACTCGCCAGGGTCCAATGAGCAGTTCTTC.

The chain is built from TRBV6-5 and TRBJ2-7, with D uncertain. V was clipped by 2 bases and J by 6 bases, with 11 bases between them. Germline values: CDR1 MNHEY, CDR2 SVGAGI. The CDR3 is made up of 13 amino acids. This CDR3 is CASSYVRSGEQYF. CDR3 nucleotide sequence: TGTGCCAGCAGTTACGTCCGGTCCGGCGAGCAGTACTTC.

This chain links TRBV7-2 with TRBJ1-2; D may be TRBD1 (6 bases). Looked up from germline, CDR1 is SGHTA and CDR2 is FQGNSA. The CDR3 has 14 amino acids. Trimming pared 3 bases from V and 4 bases from J, leaving 12 bases between. For the CDR3, the DNA is TGTGCCAGCAGCTTCCGGGGAGGGGGCTATGGCTACACCTTC. This gives the protein CASSFRGGGYGYTF.

The chain carries TRBV7-2 and TRBJ2-5; 8 bases are a match to TRBD1. Looked up from germline, CDR1 is SGHTA and CDR2 is FQGNSA. Trimming cost V 5 bases and J 9 bases; bases outside gene matches: 14. The CDR3 extends over 15 amino acids. CDR3 bases: TGTGCCAGCAGCAACCTCGGACAGGGAATCCCGGCCCAGTACTTC. Residues: CASSNLGQGIPAQYF.

This chain uses TRBV5-1 with TRBJ2-1; TRBD2 matches 9 bases. The V gene end was trimmed by 0 bases and the J gene end by 4 bases; junction bases not matched to a gene: 5. The CDR3 is 16 amino acids. Germline V lookup: CDR1 SGHRS, CDR2 YFSETQ. This chain's CDR3 is CASSLVLAGMYNEQFF. The DNA for the CDR3 is TGCGCCAGCAGCTTGGTTCTAGCGGGAATGTACAATGAGCAGTTCTTC. The full variable domain, rest sourced from reference TRBV5-1 and TRBJ2-1, is KAGVTQTPRYLIKTRGQQVTLSCSPISGHRSVSWYQQTPGQGLQFLFEYFSETQRNKGNFPGRFSGRQFSNSRSEMNVSTLELGDSALYLCASSLVLAGMYNEQFFGPGTRLTVL.

This chain joins TRBV5-1 and TRBJ2-1, with TRBD1 matching over 9 bases. The V gene's germline CDR1 is SGHRS and CDR2 YFSETQ. The CDR3 contains 15 residues. The V gene end was trimmed by 3 bases and the J gene end by 1 base; junction bases not matched to a gene: 2. In nucleotides, the CDR3 is TGCGCCAGCAGCTGGGGGACAGGGTCCTACAATGAGCAGTTCTTC. Translation: CASSWGTGSYNEQFF.

This clone was recorded a few times. The V call is TRBV7-3, the J call TRBJ2-5, with 12 bases fitting TRBD2. The CDR3 extends over 17 amino acids. Germline CDR1 and CDR2: SGHTA and FQGTGA. V gave up 5 bases and J gave up 4 bases; unmatched junction bases: 11. CDR3 amino acids: CASSLGLPGLAGETQYF. The CDR3 bases are TGTGCCAGCAGCCTTGGACTTCCGGGACTAGCGGGAGAGACCCAGTACTTC.

This sequence joins TRBV12-5 and TRBJ1-1; D not certain. The CDR3 has 11 residues. Germline V gives CDR1 LGHNT, CDR2 FRNRAP. V was trimmed by 1 base and J by 8 bases, leaving 5 bases between them. The CDR3 DNA follows: TGTGCTAGTGGTTTGGGCAAAGAAGCTTTCTTT. It specifies CASGLGKEAFF. The whole variable domain, remainder taken from reference TRBV12-5 and TRBJ1-1, is DARVTQTPRHKVTEMGQEVTMRCQPILGHNTVFWYRQTMMQGLELLAYFRNRAPLDDSGMPKDRFSAEMPDATLATLKIQPSEPRDSAVYFCASGLGKEAFFGQGTRLTVV.

V gene TRBV4-2 combines with J gene TRBJ2-2; no clear D gene. The germline V gene has CDR1 LGHNA and CDR2 YNFKEQ. This CDR3 spans 14 amino acids. The V end was cut by 4 bases, the J end by 7 bases, with 13 bases between. The CDR3 sequence is CASSPSHGDGELFF. The CDR3, as DNA: TGTGCCAGCAGCCCGAGCCACGGTGACGGGGAGCTGTTTTTT.

V is TRBV11-1 and J is TRBJ2-7, with D unresolved. V shed 5 bases and J shed 7 bases, with 9 bases lying between them. Germline loops: CDR1 SGHAT, CDR2 FQDESV (reference sequence). This CDR3 is built from 11 residues. For the CDR3, the DNA is TGTGCCAGCAGCCGGCCTGGGGAGCAGTACTTC. Its translation: CASSRPGEQYF.

This clone was detected only a few times. The same CDR3 is also encoded by other DNA sequences in this sample. The CDR3 sequence: CASSPQGYGYTF. In DNA form, the CDR3 reads TGTGCCAGCTCACCCCAGGGCTATGGCTACACCTTC. V is TRBV18 and J is TRBJ1-2; TRBD1 might be the D (5 bases). CDR1 KGHSH and CDR2 LQKENI come from the germline V gene. The CDR3 loop spans 12 amino acids. V was cut by 3 bases and J by 4 bases, with 6 bases left in between.

This chain connects TRBV27 to TRBJ2-7; a possible D gene is TRBD1 (5 bases). The CDR3 loop spans 14 amino acids. In germline, CDR1 is MNHEY, CDR2 SMNVEV (reference sequence). The ends were cut back, 5 bases at V and 3 bases at J, with 14 bases in the middle. CDR3 sequence: CASSPSSRVYEQYF. CDR3 bases: TGTGCCAGCAGTCCCTCAAGCAGGGTCTACGAGCAGTACTTC.

The chain carries TRBV5-1 and TRBJ1-2, with 7 bases lining up with TRBD1. The J segment lost 8 bases and the V segment lost 5 bases, leaving 18 bases of the junction unmatched. The CDR3 totals 16 residues. Germline CDR1 reads SGHRS; CDR2 reads YFSETQ. For the CDR3, the DNA is TGCGCCAGCAGTTACGACCCGGGACAGAAAGTATTAGGCTACACCTTC. This translates into CASSYDPGQKVLGYTF.

The chain recombines TRBV27 with TRBJ1-4, with D tentatively TRBD1 (6 bases). The CDR3 length is 14 residues. Trimming shortened V by 4 bases and J by 6 bases, and 12 bases separated the two germline ends. From germline, CDR1 is MNHEY and CDR2 SMNVEV (reference sequence). CDR3 amino acids: CASSYREEDEKLFF. The CDR3 nucleotides are TGTGCCAGCAGTTACAGGGAAGAAGATGAAAAACTGTTTTTT.

This chain's CDR3 is CASSLLGQGAYNSPLHF. CDR3 coding DNA: TGTGCCAGCAGTTTATTGGGACAGGGGGCCTATAATTCACCCCTCCACTTT. The chain employs TRBV28 and TRBJ1-6; 11 positions match TRBD1. CDR1 is MDHEN, CDR2 SYDVKM, per germline. Trimming took 1 base from V and 2 from J; bases not matched to a gene: 1. CDR3 length equals 17 residues.

In its sample, this clone was seen a few times. CDR3 DNA: TGCGCCAGCAGGAAAGGACAGGCGACTGAAGCTTTCTTT. Translating gives CASRKGQATEAFF. This chain uses TRBV5-1 with TRBJ1-1; 7 bases agree with TRBD1. With V trimmed by 5 bases and J by 5 bases, 6 bases remained unmatched. This CDR3 has 13 amino acids. The germline V gene has CDR1 SGHRS and CDR2 YFSETQ.

The chain uses TRBV7-9 and TRBJ2-7; D assignment may be TRBD1 or TRBD2 (5 bases each). The germline V and J ends were trimmed by 8 bases and 2 bases, with 16 bases remaining between them. The germline CDR1 and CDR2 sequences are SEHNR and FQNEAQ (reference sequence). The CDR3 covers 14 residues. The CDR3 sequence: CASGGRTGPYEQYF. DNA of the CDR3: TGTGCCAGCGGGGGACGTACAGGACCCTACGAGCAGTACTTC.

The chain has TRBV2 and TRBJ1-2, with 10 bases lining up with TRBD1. V shed 5 bases, J shed 2 bases, and the junction held 5 bases outside the gene matches. Germline CDR1 and CDR2: SNHLY and FYNNEI. The CDR3 runs to 15 residues. The CDR3 sequence: CASSWTGGKNYGYTF. The CDR3 region has the DNA TGTGCCAGCAGTTGGACAGGGGGTAAAAACTATGGCTACACCTTC. Full variable domain (missing parts from reference TRBV2 and TRBJ1-2): EPEVTQTPSHQVTQMGQEVILRCVPISNHLYFYWYRQILGQKVEFLVSFYNNEISEKSEIFDDQFSVERPDGSNFTLKIRSTKLEDSAMYFCASSWTGGKNYGYTFGSGTRLTVV.

This clone was recorded a few times. The CDR3 loop reads CASSRDRDFGPQHF. In DNA form, the CDR3 reads TGCGCCAGCAGCCGAGACAGGGACTTTGGGCCCCAGCATTTT. V gene TRBV4-1 combines with J gene TRBJ1-5; 7 bases are shared with TRBD1. V shed 4 bases, J shed 9 bases, and the junction held 9 bases outside the gene matches. The CDR3 contains 14 residues. The germline gives CDR1 MGHRA, CDR2 YSYEKL.

V usage is TRBV12-5 and J usage is TRBJ2-7; perhaps D is TRBD1 or TRBD2 (6 bases each). Trimming removed 8 bases from V and 6 bases from J, with 17 bases in between. Germline CDR1 LGHNT, CDR2 FRNRAP. The CDR3 contains 13 residues. The CDR3 coding sequence is TGTGCTAGTACAGGATGGGGGGCTCCCGAGCAGTACTTC. Translated, it gives CASTGWGAPEQYF.

The chain couples TRBV5-6 to TRBJ2-7; D remains unclear. The CDR3 consists of 14 residues. V was pared by 2 bases and J by 7 bases, with 16 bases between. Germline CDR1 SGHDT, CDR2 YYEEEE. CDR3 in amino acids: CASSLGGSGWEQYF. The CDR3 bases are TGTGCCAGCAGCTTAGGCGGATCTGGCTGGGAGCAGTACTTC.

The chain carries TRBV27 and TRBJ1-5; D gene ambiguous. V dropped 0 bases and J dropped 1 base, with 7 bases sitting between them. This CDR3 contains 15 residues. Germline V lookup: CDR1 MNHEY, CDR2 SMNVEV (reference sequence). The CDR3 sequence: CASSLSPLSNQPQHF. The CDR3 DNA is TGTGCCAGCAGTTTATCGCCCCTGAGCAATCAGCCCCAGCATTTT.

The J gene is TRBJ2-3, the V gene TRBV7-6; D remains ambiguous. Trimming took 1 base from V and 2 from J, leaving 7 bases between them. This CDR3 region has 14 residues. Germline CDR1 SGHVS, CDR2 FNYEAQ. For the CDR3, the DNA is TGTGCCAGCAGCTTAGGGACCTTCACAGATACGCAGTATTTT. It encodes CASSLGTFTDTQYF.